This TCR beta chain was observed in a study of blood T cell repertoires in COVID-19 (dated by TCRdb to about 2020). Broadly, across the study: Samples covering the acute and convalescent phases of COVID-19 were provided by collaborators in the United States, Italy and Spain. Nearly every sample came with metadata listing a de-identified subject ID, COVID-19 status, age in years and sex. The samples were drawn from two sources: the first 160 participants of the ongoing ImmuneRACE study, and 1,000 to 1,500 subjects contributed by 6 global collaborators. Deeply sampled blood TCRbeta repertoires from subjects exposed to, actively infected with, or recovered from COVID-19 were included in the dataset. The prospective study material was composed of cDNA or gDNA derived from T cells, B-cell-depleted T cells, or PBMCs. Where available, HLA class I and class II types were taken from metadata supplied by the sample provider and were not determined by assay-based typing. The repertoires were released in a freely available public database intended as a resource for research on the immune response to SARS-CoV-2.

TCRbeta CDR3 regions were amplified from genomic DNA by means of the immunoSEQ Assay, a bias-controlled multiplex PCR. The paper's processing steps were these. Nucleated cell counts per sample were estimated from amplification of reference gene primers within the assay. To quantify the absolute abundance of each unique TCRbeta CDR3 rearrangement, sequence reads were collapsed and filtered. Productive Simpson clonality was computed per sample as the square root of Simpson's diversity index over productive rearrangements. TCRdb provides this immuneACCESS table in a form limited to in-frame rearrangements. Some clones are lacking; in checked studies, under half of them reflect an unresolved V gene, and why the rest are absent is not known. That table gives V, J and clone size, and the DNA gave D and trimming. This sample is represented by 120,000 to 150,000 clones; under 90% of them were singletons. The ten largest clones represent about 38% of the sample.

The collaborating institutions used their own protocols to collect whole blood in K2EDTA tubes. For TCRbeta analysis, collaborators shipped samples as frozen whole blood, isolated PBMCs, or DNA extracted from either of those sample types. Study-level results and caveats: The quantity of clinical and demographic metadata differed by source and by participant and was supplied without curation.

Looking up the germline V gene yields CDR1 SGHVS and CDR2 FQNEAQ. The CDR3 measures 12 amino acids from cysteine to phenylalanine. This entry keeps only the CDR3 DNA: 36 bases, framed from base 1. Cut back by 5 bases and 15 bases, the V and J ends lie 18 bases apart. On this clone itself: This clone's antigen is unknown. Base-call qualities are not available, and no considerably larger clone is one nucleotide away.

Sample: peripheral blood. The receptor was derived from a human donor in a cohort sampled during active COVID-19. The sequence joins TRBV7-8 to TRBJ2-3, and possibly TRBD2, on 5 matching bases. The sequenced DNA is TGTGCCAGCAGCCCCGATCCGGGAAGGGATTATTTT. It is translated as CASSPDPGRDYF.